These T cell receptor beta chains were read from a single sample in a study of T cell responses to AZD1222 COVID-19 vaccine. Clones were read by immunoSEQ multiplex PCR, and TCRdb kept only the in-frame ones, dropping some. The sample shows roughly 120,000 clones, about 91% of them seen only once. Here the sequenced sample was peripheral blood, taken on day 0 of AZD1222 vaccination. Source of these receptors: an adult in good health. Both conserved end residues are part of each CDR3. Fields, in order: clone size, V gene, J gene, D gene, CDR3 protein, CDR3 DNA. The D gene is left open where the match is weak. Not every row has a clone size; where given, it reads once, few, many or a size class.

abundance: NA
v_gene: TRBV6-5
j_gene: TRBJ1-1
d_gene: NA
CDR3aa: CASSYDRLNTEAFF
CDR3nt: TGTGCCAGCAGTTACGACAGACTGAACACTGAAGCTTTCTTT

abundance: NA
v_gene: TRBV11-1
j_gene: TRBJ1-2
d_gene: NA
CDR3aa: CASSSSPAGYGYTF
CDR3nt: TGTGCCAGCAGCTCCTCGCCCGCGGGCTATGGCTACACCTTC

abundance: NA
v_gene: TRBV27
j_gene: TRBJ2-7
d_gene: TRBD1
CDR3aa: CASSLFGTGIYEQYF
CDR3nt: TGTGCCAGCAGTTTATTCGGGACAGGGATCTACGAGCAGTACTTC

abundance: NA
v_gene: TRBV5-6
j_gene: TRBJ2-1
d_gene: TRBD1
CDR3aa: CASSLLLGQNSYNEQFF
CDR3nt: TGTGCCAGCAGCTTGCTCTTGGGACAGAACTCCTACAATGAGCAGTTCTTC

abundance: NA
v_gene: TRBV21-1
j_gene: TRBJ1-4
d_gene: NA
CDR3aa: CAMLPGQGVETNEKLFF
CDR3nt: TGTGCCATGCTTCCGGGACAGGGGGTAGAAACTAATGAAAAACTGTTTTTT

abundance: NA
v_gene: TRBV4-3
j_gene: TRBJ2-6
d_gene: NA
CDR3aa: CASSQEGPGTTFSGANVLTF
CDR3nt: TGCGCCAGCAGCCAAGAGGGTCCAGGGACAACCTTCTCTGGGGCCAACGTCCTGACTTTC

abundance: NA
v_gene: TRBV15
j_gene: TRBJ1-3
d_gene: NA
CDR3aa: CATSRDRAGLSGNTIYF
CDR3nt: TGTGCCACCAGCAGAGATAGGGCCGGTCTCTCTGGAAACACCATATATTTT

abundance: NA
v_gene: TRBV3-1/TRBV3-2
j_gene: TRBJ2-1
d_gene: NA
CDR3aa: CASSQDLLGEQFF
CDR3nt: TGTGCCAGCAGCCAAGATCTTTTGGGAGAGCAGTTCTTC

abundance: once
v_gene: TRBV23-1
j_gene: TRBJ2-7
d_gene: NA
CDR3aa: CASSHPLVALGKQYF
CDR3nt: TGCGCCAGCAGTCACCCTCTAGTCGCCCTGGGTAAGCAGTACTTC

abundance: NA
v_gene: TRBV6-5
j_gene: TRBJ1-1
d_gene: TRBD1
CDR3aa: CASSYMTGSHAEAFF
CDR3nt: TGTGCCAGCAGTTACATGACAGGGAGCCACGCTGAAGCTTTCTTT

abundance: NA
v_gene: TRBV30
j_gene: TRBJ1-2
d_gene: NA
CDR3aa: CAWSVGQAAYGYTF
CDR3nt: TGTGCCTGGAGTGTAGGGCAAGCCGCCTATGGCTACACCTTC

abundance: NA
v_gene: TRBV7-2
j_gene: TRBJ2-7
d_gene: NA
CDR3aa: CASSRTPNYEQYF
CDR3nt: TGTGCCAGCAGCCGGACACCTAATTACGAGCAGTACTTC

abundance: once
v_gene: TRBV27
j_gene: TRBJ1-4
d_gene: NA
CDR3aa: CASSFWSHTKEEKLFF
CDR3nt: TGTGCCAGCAGTTTTTGGTCCCATACGAAGGAGGAAAAACTGTTTTTT

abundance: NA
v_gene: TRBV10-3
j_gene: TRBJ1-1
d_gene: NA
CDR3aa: CAIKGSNTEAFF
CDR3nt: TGTGCCATCAAGGGCAGCAACACTGAAGCTTTCTTT

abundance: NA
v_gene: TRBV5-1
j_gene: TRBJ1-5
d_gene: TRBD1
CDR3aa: CASSPGTGDGNQPQHF
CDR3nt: TGCGCCAGCAGCCCCGGGACAGGGGATGGCAATCAGCCCCAGCATTTT

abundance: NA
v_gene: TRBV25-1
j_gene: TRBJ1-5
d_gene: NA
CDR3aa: CASSEYGKPQHF
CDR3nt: TGTGCCAGCAGTGAATATGGAAAGCCCCAGCATTTT

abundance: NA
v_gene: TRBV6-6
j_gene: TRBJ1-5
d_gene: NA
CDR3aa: CASREQGSSNQPQHF
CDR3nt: TGTGCCAGCAGAGAACAGGGAAGTAGCAATCAGCCCCAGCATTTT

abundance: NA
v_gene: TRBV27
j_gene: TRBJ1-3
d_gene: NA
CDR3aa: CASGAPSAAGLNTIYF
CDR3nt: TGTGCCAGCGGCGCCCCCTCGGCCGCAGGGTTAAACACCATATATTTT

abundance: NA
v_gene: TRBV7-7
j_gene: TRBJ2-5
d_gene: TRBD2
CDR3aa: CASSLGALAGDRETQYF
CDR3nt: TGTGCCAGCAGCTTAGGGGCACTAGCGGGAGATAGAGAGACCCAGTACTTC

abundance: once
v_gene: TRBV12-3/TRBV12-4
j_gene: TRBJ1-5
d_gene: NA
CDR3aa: CASSFSLNQPQHF
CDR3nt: TGTGCCAGCAGTTTCTCTTTGAATCAGCCCCAGCATTTT

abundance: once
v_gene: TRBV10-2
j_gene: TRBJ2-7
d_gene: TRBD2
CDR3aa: CASSERTSGIYEQYF
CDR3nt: TGCGCCAGCAGTGAAAGGACTAGCGGGATCTACGAGCAGTACTTC

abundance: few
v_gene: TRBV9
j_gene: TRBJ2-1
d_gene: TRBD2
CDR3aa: CASTLAGVGNEQFF
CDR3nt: TGTGCCAGCACTCTAGCGGGAGTCGGCAATGAGCAGTTCTTC

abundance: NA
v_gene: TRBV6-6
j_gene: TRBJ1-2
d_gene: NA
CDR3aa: CASGLAGDYGYTF
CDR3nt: TGTGCCAGCGGCCTCGCTGGGGACTATGGCTACACCTTC

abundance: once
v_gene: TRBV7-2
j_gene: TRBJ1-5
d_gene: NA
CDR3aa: CASSPGAQGVQPQHF
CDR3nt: TGTGCCAGCAGCCCAGGGGCGCAAGGAGTTCAGCCCCAGCATTTT

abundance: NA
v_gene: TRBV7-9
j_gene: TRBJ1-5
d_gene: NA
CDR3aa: CASSAGVGFQPQHF
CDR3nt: TGTGCCAGCAGCGCAGGGGTGGGGTTCCAGCCCCAGCATTTT

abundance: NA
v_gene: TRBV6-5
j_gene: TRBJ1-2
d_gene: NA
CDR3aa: CASSSAGGSALGYTF
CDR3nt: TGTGCCAGCAGTTCCGCGGGCGGTTCAGCACTTGGCTACACCTTC

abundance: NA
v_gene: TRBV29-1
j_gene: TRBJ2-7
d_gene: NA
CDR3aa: CSVLPRSSYEQYF
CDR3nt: TGCAGCGTTCTCCCCCGCAGCTCCTACGAGCAGTACTTC

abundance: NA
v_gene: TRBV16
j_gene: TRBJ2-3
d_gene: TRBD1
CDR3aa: CASSSTGASTDTQYF
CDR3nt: TGTGCCAGCAGCTCGACAGGGGCTAGCACAGATACGCAGTATTTT

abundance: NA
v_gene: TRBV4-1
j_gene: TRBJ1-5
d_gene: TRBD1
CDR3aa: CASSQDLGQGMPQHF
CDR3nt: TGCGCCAGCAGCCAAGATTTGGGACAGGGAATGCCCCAGCATTTT

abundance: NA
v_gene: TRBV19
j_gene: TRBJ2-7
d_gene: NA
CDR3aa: CASSIGGYEQYF
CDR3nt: TGTGCCAGTAGTATAGGGGGCTACGAGCAGTACTTC

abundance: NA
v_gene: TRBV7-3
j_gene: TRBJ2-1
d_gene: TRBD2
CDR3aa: CASSLGTSVYNEQFF
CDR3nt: TGTGCCAGCAGCTTAGGGACTAGCGTATACAATGAGCAGTTCTTC

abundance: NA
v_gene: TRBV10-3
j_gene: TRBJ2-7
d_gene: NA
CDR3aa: CAIRADRYEQYF
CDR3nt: TGTGCCATCAGAGCCGACAGATACGAGCAGTACTTC

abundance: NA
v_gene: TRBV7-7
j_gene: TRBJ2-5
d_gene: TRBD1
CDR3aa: CASSPTGVLETQYF
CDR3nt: TGTGCCAGCAGCCCGACAGGGGTCTTAGAGACCCAGTACTTC

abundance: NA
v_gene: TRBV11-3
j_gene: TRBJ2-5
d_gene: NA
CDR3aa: CASSLGDGLGETQYF
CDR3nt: TGTGCCAGCAGCTTAGGGGACGGACTGGGGGAGACCCAGTACTTC